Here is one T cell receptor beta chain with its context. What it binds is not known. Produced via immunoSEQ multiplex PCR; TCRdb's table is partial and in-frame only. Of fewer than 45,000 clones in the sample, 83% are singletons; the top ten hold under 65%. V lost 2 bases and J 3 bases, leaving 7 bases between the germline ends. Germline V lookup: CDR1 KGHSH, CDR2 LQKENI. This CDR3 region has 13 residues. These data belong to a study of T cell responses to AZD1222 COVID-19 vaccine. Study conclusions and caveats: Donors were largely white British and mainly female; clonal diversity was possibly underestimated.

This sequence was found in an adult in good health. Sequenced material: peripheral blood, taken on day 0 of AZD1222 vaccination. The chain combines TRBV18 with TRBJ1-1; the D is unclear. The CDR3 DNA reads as TGTGCCAGCTCACCAAGGGTGGACACTGAAGCTTTCTTT. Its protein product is CASSPRVDTEAFF.